A selection of T cell receptor beta chains follows, all from one sample in a study of blood T cell repertoires in COVID-19. Here immunoSEQ multiplex PCR was the method, and the copy in TCRdb shows in-frame clones only, minus some. Of approximately 52,000 clones detected, around 86% appear once; the ten largest clones hold roughly 10%. Sequencing used peripheral blood. These receptors all come from a human donor in a cohort sampled during active COVID-19. CDR3s include the opening cysteine and the closing phenylalanine or tryptophan. A D gene is named only where the DNA matches it firmly. Size values are once, few and many counts, or a class for expanded clones, and some rows have none.

>TRBD2|.|TRBJ2-3|TRBV10-1
TGCGCCAGCAGTGAGGGGATACTAGCGGGAGGCAGCACAGATACGCAGTATTTT
CASSEGILAGGSTDTQYF
>TRBD1|.|TRBJ1-6|TRBV27
TGTGCCAGCCGGGACAGCACCTATAATTCACCCCTCCACTTT
CASRDSTYNSPLHF
>.|.|TRBJ2-5|TRBV7-6
TGTGCCAGCAGCTTAAACGCCCCTACAGAGACCCAGTACTTC
CASSLNAPTETQYF
>.|few|TRBJ2-5|TRBV6-5
TGTGCCAGCAGCACACTAGTAGCAGAGACCCAGTACTTC
CASSTLVAETQYF
>TRBD2|.|TRBJ2-3|TRBV10-3
TGTGCCATCAGTGATCGGGGACTAGCGGGAACCTTCACAGATACGCAGTATTTT
CAISDRGLAGTFTDTQYF
>TRBD1|.|TRBJ2-2|TRBV7-2
TGTGCCAGCAGCCACCCTACAGGGGGCATCACCGGGGAGCTGTTTTTT
CASSHPTGGITGELFF
>TRBD1|.|TRBJ2-6|TRBV28
TGTGCCAGCAGTAGCAACAGGGGCCGAAGCTCTGGGGCCAACGTCCTGACTTTC
CASSSNRGRSSGANVLTF
>TRBD2|few|TRBJ2-7|TRBV3-1/TRBV3-2
TGTGCCAGCAGCCAAGGATATAGCGGGAGGATTTCCGAGCAGTACTTC
CASSQGYSGRISEQYF
>.|.|TRBJ1-5|TRBV6-5
TGTGCCAGCACCGAAGGGGGTCGAGGGGAAGCCCAGCATTTT
CASTEGGRGEAQHF
>TRBD1|.|TRBJ1-2|TRBV4-2
TGTGCCAGCAGCCCCACGGACAGGACAGCAGGCGGCTACACCTTC
CASSPTDRTAGGYTF
>.|.|TRBJ1-2|TRBV28
TGTGCCAGCAGTTTAGGGCACGTTTATGGCTACACCTTC
CASSLGHVYGYTF
>.|few|TRBJ1-6|TRBV10-1
TGCGCCAGCAGTTCGACACCCATCGATTCACCCCTCCACTTT
CASSSTPIDSPLHF
>.|.|TRBJ2-2|TRBV29-1
TGCAGCGTCCGGGACACCTCTGGGATCGGGGAGCTGTTTTTT
CSVRDTSGIGELFF
>.|.|TRBJ1-1|TRBV10-3
TGTGCCATCACAGGGGACACCTTGAACACTGAAGCTTTCTTT
CAITGDTLNTEAFF
>TRBD2|.|TRBJ2-7|TRBV30
TGTGCCTGGAGTGTACTAGCGGTGAGAGGCGAGCAGTACTTC
CAWSVLAVRGEQYF
>.|.|TRBJ1-2|TRBV4-2
TGTGCCAGCAGCCAAGATAACCCCGCAGGCTATGGCTACACCTTC
CASSQDNPAGYGYTF
>TRBD1|.|TRBJ2-6|TRBV7-3
TGTGCCAGCAGCTCCCAGGGGGCTGTTGGGGCCAACGTCCTGACTTTC
CASSSQGAVGANVLTF
>TRBD2|once|TRBJ2-5|TRBV6-6
TGTGCCAGCAGTCCACTTAGCGGGGTACTGTTAGAGACCCAGTACTTC
CASSPLSGVLLETQYF
>.|.|TRBJ2-7|TRBV9
TGTGCCAGCAGCGCCGCCGGTAGCTCCTACGAGCAGTACTTC
CASSAAGSSYEQYF
>TRBD1|.|TRBJ2-7|TRBV5-1
TGCGCCAGCAGCCGAGTGACAGGGGAAATCCCCTACGAGCAGTACTTC
CASSRVTGEIPYEQYF
>TRBD1|.|TRBJ1-2|TRBV18
TGTGCCAGCTCACCACAGGGGGCCTTGGTTAATGGCTACACCTTC
CASSPQGALVNGYTF
>TRBD1|.|TRBJ2-7|TRBV28
TGTGCCAGCAGGGGGACAGGCTTAACTCCTTGGATACGCGAGCAGTACTTC
CASRGTGLTPWIREQYF
>.|.|TRBJ1-1|TRBV7-9
TGTGCCAGCAGCCAAGACAGTTTCACTGAAGCTTTCTTT
CASSQDSFTEAFF
>.|.|TRBJ2-1|TRBV6-2/TRBV6-3
TGTGCCAGCAGTTATCAGGGCGGGGCGTACAATGAGCAGTTCTTC
CASSYQGGAYNEQFF
>.|.|TRBJ2-3|TRBV18
TGTGCCAGCTCATCTTACCGGGACACAGATACGCAGTATTTT
CASSSYRDTDTQYF
>.|.|TRBJ2-7|TRBV28
TGTGCCAGCAGTATCACAGTCTACGAGCAGTACTTC
CASSITVYEQYF
>TRBD2|.|TRBJ2-1|TRBV5-6
TGTGCCAGCAGCCCTGGCGGCCTAGCGGCCGGTGAGCAGTTCTTC
CASSPGGLAAGEQFF
>.|.|TRBJ2-1|TRBV28
TGTGCCACCAGACGATGGGGGGTCTACAATGAGCAGTTCTTC
CATRRWGVYNEQFF
>TRBD1|.|TRBJ1-3|TRBV5-6
TGTGCCAGCAGTTTGGGGTTGGCAGGGGGGAGCTCTGGAAACACCATATATTTT
CASSLGLAGGSSGNTIYF
>.|once|TRBJ2-3|TRBV30
TGTGCCTGGAGTCCAGGCGGGAGCACAGATACGCAGTATTTT
CAWSPGGSTDTQYF
>TRBD2|few|TRBJ2-5|TRBV6-5
TGTGCCAGCAGTTGGGGGGCGGGAGGAAGCGGAGAGACCCAGTACTTC
CASSWGAGGSGETQYF
>.|.|TRBJ1-5|TRBV3-1/TRBV3-2
TGTGCCAGCAGCCAAGGGGCAGCTAATCAGCCCCAGCATTTT
CASSQGAANQPQHF
>.|once|TRBJ2-6|TRBV10-3
TGTGCCATCATCTCAAGCCTTTCTGGGGCCAACGTCCTGACTTTC
CAIISSLSGANVLTF
>.|once|TRBJ1-2|TRBV30
TGTGCCTGGAGTGTACGCGGGGGGGGCTATGGCTACACCTTC
CAWSVRGGGYGYTF
>.|.|TRBJ2-1|TRBV11-2
TGTGCCAGCAGCGCCAACAGGAATGAGCAGTTCTTC
CASSANRNEQFF
>TRBD2|.|TRBJ2-5|TRBV4-3
TGCGCCAGCAGCCAGTTTCTAGCGGATCAAGAGACCCAGTACTTC
CASSQFLADQETQYF
>.|once|TRBJ1-1|TRBV6-5
TGTGCCGTCGGGACTCTGCGGACCTCTGAAGCTTTCTTT
CAVGTLRTSEAFF
>.|.|TRBJ1-1|TRBV5-1
TGCGCCAGCAGCTTGGAGCATAACACTGAAGCTTTCTTT
CASSLEHNTEAFF
>TRBD1|few|TRBJ1-2|TRBV19
TGTGCCAGTAGTACGACAGGGGCTAACTATGGCTACACCTTC
CASSTTGANYGYTF
>TRBD2|.|TRBJ2-1|TRBV29-1
TGCAGCGTTGAAAATAGCGGGTCCTACAATGAGCAGTTCTTC
CSVENSGSYNEQFF
>TRBD2|few|TRBJ2-1|TRBV4-1
TGCGCCAGCAGCCATAATCCGGGACTAGAGAACAATGAGCAGTTCTTC
CASSHNPGLENNEQFF
>TRBD1|.|TRBJ2-5|TRBV5-1
TGCGCCAGCAGCCTTAAGGACAGGGAGAGGGAGACCCAGTACTTC
CASSLKDRERETQYF
>.|once|TRBJ2-5|TRBV6-2/TRBV6-3
TGTGCCAGCAGTTACTCGAGAACAGGCGGCCAAGAGACCCAGTACTTC
CASSYSRTGGQETQYF
>TRBD2|.|TRBJ2-1|TRBV19
TGTGCCAGTAGTATCAGTTTAGCGGGGTACAATGAGCAGTTCTTC
CASSISLAGYNEQFF
>TRBD1|.|TRBJ1-2|TRBV24-1
TGTGCCACCAGAGGGACAGGGGAGGAGGGCTACACCTTC
CATRGTGEEGYTF
>TRBD1|.|TRBJ2-7|TRBV15
TGTGCCACCAGCAGCCTACAGGGGGCAGGTTACGAGCAGTACTTC
CATSSLQGAGYEQYF
>TRBD2|.|TRBJ2-1|TRBV2
TGTGCCAGCAGTGAAGCGCGTAGCGGGAGTGAGCAGTTCTTC
CASSEARSGSEQFF
>.|.|TRBJ1-1|TRBV30
TGTGCCTGGAGTGGATCGGGAGCTTTCTTT
CAWSGSGAFF
>.|.|TRBJ1-4|TRBV19
TGTGCCAGTAGTACCAGGGCAACTAATGAAAAACTGTTTTTT
CASSTRATNEKLFF
>TRBD1|.|TRBJ1-2|TRBV12-3/TRBV12-4
TGTGCCAGCAGTGAACAGGGGAACTATGGCTACACCTTC
CASSEQGNYGYTF
>TRBD1|few|TRBJ1-1|TRBV3-1/TRBV3-2
TGTGCCAGCAGCCGAGGGACAGCGAACACTGAAGCTTTCTTT
CASSRGTANTEAFF
>.|.|TRBJ2-3|TRBV28
TGTGCCAGCAGTCCTAGAGGAGATACGCAGTATTTT
CASSPRGDTQYF
>TRBD1|.|TRBJ2-1|TRBV19
TGTGCCAGTAGTCTCCGTGGGGACAGGGGCGGCAATGAGCAGTTCTTC
CASSLRGDRGGNEQFF
>.|.|TRBJ2-7|TRBV20-1
TGCAGTGCGGCCAGCGGGCACGAGCAGTACTTC
CSAASGHEQYF
>TRBD1|few|TRBJ1-5|TRBV2
TGTGCCAGCAGTCTTTCGACAGGGCGGAATCAGCCCCAGCATTTT
CASSLSTGRNQPQHF
>TRBD2|.|TRBJ2-4|TRBV19
TGTGCCAGTAGTACCCTCATCGGGAGGGCAATAGATGGCAAAAACATTCAGTACTTC
CASSTLIGRAIDGKNIQYF
>.|few|TRBJ1-3|TRBV30
TGTGCCTGGAGTATCTTAGGGGCCGTCTCTGGAAACACCATATATTTT
CAWSILGAVSGNTIYF
>.|.|TRBJ1-5|TRBV9
TGTGCCAGCAGCGTAGAATTAGGGGGACGGTCGTGGCATTTT
CASSVELGGRSWHF
>TRBD1|.|TRBJ1-1|TRBV24-1
TGTGCCACCAGTGATTCGACAGGGAGGAGTAGGGCTTTCTTT
CATSDSTGRSRAFF
>.|.|TRBJ1-6|TRBV5-4
TGTGCCAGCAGCTTAGGCGGGGGTTATAATTCACCCCTCCACTTT
CASSLGGGYNSPLHF